Below, one T cell receptor beta chain is given with its context. Its matching antigen is unknown. The PCR made use of 60 Vbeta and 13 Jbeta primers. Sequencing used immunoSEQ multiplex PCR; TCRdb keeps in-frame clones, though not all of them. With roughly 120,000 clones in the sample, the ten largest clones hold more than 0.8%. The sample belongs to a study of cytomegalovirus exposure and HLA in healthy donors. Study results and limitations: Reports indicated that the classifier achieved high specificity and sensitivity in diagnosing cytomegalovirus status.

This TCR was sampled from a man aged 18 to 30 in good health and CMV-seronegative. The material sequenced was PBMCs.

CDR3 coding DNA: TGTGCCATCAGCCCAGGGGACATGGGGAACTATGGCTACACCTTC. Encoded protein: CAISPGDMGNYGYTF. The genes are TRBV10-3 and TRBJ1-2; a weak D match, TRBD1 (6 bases). CDR1 is ENHRY and CDR2 is SYGVKD in the germline V gene. Trimming pared 6 bases from V and 2 bases from J, leaving 16 bases between. The CDR3 spans 15 residues.